This T cell receptor beta chain was captured in a study of OX40 agonist ivuxolimab in advanced cancers. General study findings and limits: Compared with CD4+, CD8+ T cells on average had more expanded clones.

Germline loops: CDR1 LNHDA, CDR2 SQIVND (reference sequence). The V and J ends lost 3 bases and 2 bases, in that order; junction bases with no gene match: 3. This CDR3 has 14 residues. Some clones are missing from TCRdb's copy, which holds only in-frame ones; the method was immunoSEQ multiplex PCR. The table lists some 100,000 clones, around 90% of them singletons. This clone appeared a single time. Its antigen is not known. This specimen was CD4+ or CD8+ T cells sorted from blood, taken in a trial of the OX40 agonist ivuxolimab. The rearrangement uses TRBV19 and TRBJ2-7, with TRBD1 matching 8 bases. This receptor was obtained from an adult with an advanced solid tumor such as melanoma, head and neck, liver or kidney cancer. In DNA, the CDR3 is TGTGCCAGTAGTATGACAGGGGTCCCCTACGAGCAGTACTTC. Residues: CASSMTGVPYEQYF.